The text below deals with one T cell receptor beta chain. The data belong to a study of T cell responses to AZD1222 COVID-19 vaccine. Trimming left V 6 bases short and J 4 bases short, with 15 bases between. The CDR3 has 14 residues. Germline V CDR1 and CDR2: MDHEN, SYDVKM. This table comes from immunoSEQ multiplex PCR, and its TCRdb copy is limited to in-frame clones, with some not included. The table lists about 64,000 clones, 80% to 95% of them singletons. Here the sequenced sample was peripheral blood, taken 28 days after the second dose of the MenACWY control vaccine. The chain uses TRBV28 and TRBJ1-1; no clear D gene. The source is an adult who received the MenACWY meningococcal vaccine as a control. CDR3 nucleotide sequence: TGTGCCAGCAGGTTCGACGGAGGAGTCACTGAAGCTTTCTTT. Translating gives CASRFDGGVTEAFF.